This entry lists 27 T cell receptor beta chains sequenced from one sample in a study of cytomegalovirus exposure and HLA in healthy donors. The table came from immunoSEQ multiplex PCR; TCRdb's copy has only in-frame clones and leaves some out. The sample holds around 150,000 clones, 91% seen once. The sample consisted of PBMCs. The receptors stem from a woman in her late teens or twenties in good health and CMV-seropositive.

The chain joins TRBV2 to TRBJ2-2, with D tentatively TRBD1 (5 bases). V was clipped by 2 bases and J by 2 bases, with 12 bases between them. This CDR3 is 16 amino acids long. Germline CDR1 reads SNHLY; CDR2 reads FYNNEI. CDR3 in DNA: TGTGCCAGCAGTGAACGTAGGCAGGGAAACACCGGGGAGCTGTTTTTT. It is translated as CASSERRQGNTGELFF.

The chain combines TRBV5-6 with TRBJ2-7; perhaps TRBD2 as D (7 bases). V was pared by 4 bases and J by 0 bases, with 14 bases between. The CDR3 loop spans 15 amino acids. CDR1 SGHDT and CDR2 YYEEEE come from the germline V gene. The CDR3 reads CASSRPRGASYEQYF. Written as DNA, the CDR3 is TGTGCCAGCAGCCGACCCCGGGGGGCCTCCTACGAGCAGTACTTC.

The chain has TRBV28 and TRBJ1-5; D call uncertain. Per the germline V gene, CDR1 is MDHEN and CDR2 is SYDVKM. V shed 7 bases and J shed 5 bases, with 15 bases lying between them. This CDR3 comprises 14 residues. The CDR3 DNA reads as TGTGCCAGCATGCCACGACGGAGGGATCAGCCCCAGCATTTT. Residues: CASMPRRRDQPQHF.

The V call is TRBV5-4, the J call TRBJ2-3, with TRBD2 matching 9 bases. The CDR3 is made up of 19 amino acids. Germline V gene sequence: CDR1 SGHNT, CDR2 YYREEE (reference sequence). Losses at the gene ends were 0 bases for V and 2 bases for J; bases not matched to a gene: 13. In DNA form, the CDR3 reads TGTGCCAGCAGCTTGGGGGGAACTGTGCGGGAGGGCCTCACAGATACGCAGTATTTT. It is translated as CASSLGGTVREGLTDTQYF.

This chain uses TRBV6-6 with TRBJ2-3, with 7 bases matching TRBD1. The CDR3 is made up of 15 amino acids. Per the germline V gene, CDR1 is MNHNY and CDR2 is SVGAGI (reference sequence). The ends lost 2 bases at V and 1 base at J; junction bases unmatched: 3. As DNA, the CDR3 is TGTGCCAGCAGTTACGCTGGGACAGGCACAGATACGCAGTATTTT. Translation gives CASSYAGTGTDTQYF.

The rearrangement links TRBV4-3 to TRBJ2-3; possibly TRBD2 for D (5 bases). Germline V CDR1 and CDR2: LGHNA, YSLEER. Deletions cut 1 base from V and 0 bases from J, with 11 bases between. CDR3 length: 16 residues. CDR3 DNA sequence: TGCGCCAGCAGCCAAGTACCTGGCGGGAGCACAGATACGCAGTATTTT. Translated, it gives CASSQVPGGSTDTQYF.

This chain uses TRBV6-5 with TRBJ2-1; D possibly corresponds to TRBD1 (6 bases). This CDR3 is built from 15 residues. CDR1 is MNHEY and CDR2 is SVGAGI in the germline V gene. V was clipped by 5 bases and J by 6 bases, with 17 bases between them. The DNA of the CDR3 is TGTGCCAGCAGTCATATGGGGGCGGCAATCAATGAGCAGTTCTTC. Translation gives CASSHMGAAINEQFF.

This chain connects TRBV7-3 to TRBJ2-1, with D tentatively TRBD2 (6 bases). V dropped 2 bases and J dropped 7 bases, with 9 bases sitting between them. Germline CDR1 and CDR2: SGHTA and FQGTGA. This CDR3 is 13 amino acids long. CDR3 sequence: CASSLFGGNEQFF. The CDR3 DNA reads TGTGCCAGCAGCTTATTCGGAGGGAATGAGCAGTTCTTC.

With respect to this clone: Compared with germline, one end of the junction differs, possibly owing to a read error. The V gene is TRBV2, the J gene TRBJ2-4, with 8 bases that match TRBD2. The CDR3 spans 14 residues. Germline V gives CDR1 SNHLY, CDR2 FYNNEI. The DNA for the CDR3 is TGTGCCAGCAGTGAAGCGGGGCTAGCGGGCCGCTGGGGCTTC. Encoded protein: CASSEAGLAGRWGF.

The chain employs TRBV18 and TRBJ2-4; perhaps TRBD1 as D (6 bases). The V end was cut by 2 bases, the J end by 0 bases, with 14 bases between. CDR3 size: 17 residues. From germline, CDR1 is KGHSH and CDR2 LQKENI. CDR3 sequence reads: CASSPTAGALAKNIQYF. In nucleotides, the CDR3 is TGTGCCAGCTCACCAACGGCAGGGGCCCTAGCCAAAAACATTCAGTACTTC.

The CDR3 region is CASSFGRWDYGYTF. The CDR3, as DNA: TGTGCCAGCAGCTTCGGCAGGTGGGACTATGGCTACACCTTC. This rearrangement joins TRBV11-2 to TRBJ1-2; unclear D gene. CDR1 is SGHAT, CDR2 FQNNGV, per germline. V lost 3 bases, J lost 3 bases, and 11 bases lay in between. The CDR3 is 14 amino acids.

The J gene is TRBJ2-6, the V gene TRBV6-1; D unclear. Germline V lookup: CDR1 MNHNS, CDR2 SASEGT. Trimming removed 4 bases from V and 3 bases from J, with 7 bases in between. This CDR3 spans 14 amino acids. The CDR3 bases are TGTGCCAGCAGTGGCCTCTATGGGGCCAACGTCCTGACTTTC. Amino acid sequence: CASSGLYGANVLTF.

The chain combines TRBV30 with TRBJ1-2; 9 positions match TRBD1. Germline CDR1 is GTSNPN and CDR2 is SVGIG (reference sequence). V trimming: 4 bases; J trimming: 7 bases; junction bases outside the gene matches: 7. The CDR3 covers 13 residues. The CDR3 bases are TGTGCCTGGACCTCCGGGACAGGGACTGGCTACACCTTC. Translation gives CAWTSGTGTGYTF.

The chain uses TRBV29-1 and TRBJ2-1; D is unclear. The germline gives CDR1 SQVTM, CDR2 ANQGSEA. This CDR3 comprises 11 residues. Trimming removed 4 bases at V and 6 bases at J, with 7 bases between. The CDR3 sequence: CSVGLFNEQFF. CDR3 sequence (DNA): TGCAGCGTTGGGCTCTTCAATGAGCAGTTCTTC.

The V and J genes are TRBV9 and TRBJ1-3, with 7 nucleotides matching TRBD1. The CDR3 runs to 17 residues. Germline CDR1 SGDLS, CDR2 YYNGEE. V lost 1 base and J lost 0; bases outside the gene matches: 7. CDR3 residues: CASSVFDRESSGNTIYF. Here the CDR3 DNA reads TGTGCCAGCAGCGTATTCGACAGGGAGAGCTCTGGAAACACCATATATTTT.

The chain is built from TRBV4-1 and TRBJ1-2, with 9 bases identical to TRBD1. The CDR3 extends over 17 amino acids. The V gene end was trimmed by 0 bases and the J gene end by 4 bases; junction bases not matched to a gene: 9. In germline, CDR1 is MGHRA, CDR2 YSYEKL. The CDR3, as DNA: TGCGCCAGCAGCCAAGAGACCGTGGGACAGGGTTTCTATGGCTACACCTTC. Translated, it gives CASSQETVGQGFYGYTF.

The gene calls are TRBV4-3 and TRBJ2-3, with D perhaps matching TRBD1 (6 bases). Trimming shortened V by 0 bases and J by 0 bases, and 10 bases separated the two germline ends. CDR3 length: 16 residues. Looked up from germline, CDR1 is LGHNA and CDR2 is YSLEER. CDR3 protein: CASSQEGTTSTDTQYF. In DNA form, the CDR3 reads TGCGCCAGCAGCCAAGAAGGGACAACTAGCACAGATACGCAGTATTTT.

The chain employs TRBV11-2 and TRBJ2-1; D call uncertain. The germline V gene encodes CDR1 SGHAT and CDR2 FQNNGV. The CDR3 totals 12 residues. V lost 2 bases and J lost 10, with 9 bases in between. CDR3 residues: CASSLLALEQFF. The CDR3 DNA sequence: TGTGCCAGCAGCTTACTCGCGCTCGAGCAGTTCTTC.

The chain joins TRBV18 to TRBJ1-1; the match to TRBD1 covers 7 bases. CDR3 length equals 16 residues. V shed 3 bases, J shed 0 bases, and the junction held 7 bases outside the gene matches. CDR1 is KGHSH, CDR2 LQKENI, per germline. The CDR3 is CASSPGQLSMNTEAFF. The CDR3 nucleotides are TGTGCCAGCTCACCGGGACAGCTAAGCATGAACACTGAAGCTTTCTTT.

V and J are TRBV7-8 and TRBJ2-4; 12 bases match TRBD2. The trim removed 4 bases at V and 7 bases at J, leaving 2 bases unmatched. Germline V gene sequence: CDR1 SGHVS, CDR2 FQNEAQ. The CDR3 extends over 14 amino acids. The CDR3 DNA is TGTGCCAGCAGCTCAGGGACTAGCGGGAACATTCAGTACTTC. It specifies CASSSGTSGNIQYF.

This chain uses TRBV10-1 with TRBJ1-2; D gene unclear. The CDR3 totals 14 residues. V lost 0 bases and J lost 0, with 5 bases in between. Per the germline V gene, CDR1 is WNHNN and CDR2 is SYGVQD (reference sequence). The CDR3 here is CASSESPSNYGYTF. CDR3 coding DNA: TGCGCCAGCAGTGAGTCCCCCTCTAACTATGGCTACACCTTC.

The gene calls are TRBV30 and TRBJ1-5; 7 nucleotides agree with TRBD1. CDR1 is GTSNPN, CDR2 SVGIG, per germline (reference sequence). V dropped 3 bases and J dropped 0; count of bases not matched to a gene: 11. This CDR3 region has 17 residues. For the CDR3, the DNA is TGTGCCTGGAGATCAACCCTAGGGGGCTATAGCAATCAGCCCCAGCATTTT. The encoded protein is CAWRSTLGGYSNQPQHF.

The V and J genes are TRBV30 and TRBJ1-5; D remains unclear. The germline gives CDR1 GTSNPN, CDR2 SVGIG (reference sequence). The CDR3 is made up of 13 amino acids. Deletions cut 3 bases from V and 1 base from J, with 7 bases between. The CDR3 is CAWSKQSNQPQHF. The CDR3 DNA reads TGTGCCTGGAGCAAACAGAGCAATCAGCCCCAGCATTTT.

This clone occurred once. This chain links TRBV6-4 with TRBJ2-2, with D tentatively TRBD2 (6 bases). Germline V lookup: CDR1 MRHNA, CDR2 SNTAGT. This CDR3 region has 18 residues. The ends were cut back, 9 bases at V and 2 bases at J, with 25 bases in the middle. CDR3 residues: CARGDWSSGPLNTGELFF. As DNA, the CDR3 is TGTGCCAGAGGGGACTGGTCCTCCGGGCCTTTAAACACCGGGGAGCTGTTTTTT.

This chain connects TRBV19 to TRBJ2-1; D might be TRBD2 (5 bases). Looked up from germline, CDR1 is LNHDA and CDR2 is SQIVND (reference sequence). The V and J ends lost 4 bases and 5 bases respectively, with 24 bases between them. There are 18 residues in the CDR3. CDR3 loop: CASSNGFFGIAPDNEQFF. CDR3 sequence (DNA): TGTGCCAGTAGTAATGGGTTTTTCGGGATCGCCCCGGACAATGAGCAGTTCTTC.

J is TRBJ1-2 and V is TRBV6-1, with TRBD1 as a possible D gene (6 bases). This CDR3 comprises 12 residues. Trimming removed 5 bases from V and 7 bases from J, with 11 bases in between. The germline V gene encodes CDR1 MNHNS and CDR2 SASEGT. In DNA form, the CDR3 reads TGTGCCAGCAGTACGGGGGGCGGTGGCTACACCTTC. Its protein is CASSTGGGGYTF.

The chain uses TRBV5-1 and TRBJ1-2; 8 bases are a match to TRBD1. The CDR3 extends over 14 amino acids. Germline V gene lookup returns CDR1 SGHRS and CDR2 YFSETQ. The V segment lost 4 bases and the J segment 0 bases; nucleotides outside the gene matches: 2. Written as DNA, the CDR3 is TGCGCCAGCAGCCCGACAGGGGCTAACTATGGCTACACCTTC. It translates to CASSPTGANYGYTF.